This T cell receptor beta chain was recorded in a study of OX40 agonist ivuxolimab in advanced cancers. Study as a whole: Partial responses were observed in three patients, of whom one had hepatocellular carcinoma and two had cutaneous melanoma.

This clone was seen a single time. Assay used: immunoSEQ multiplex PCR; TCRdb lists only in-frame clones, some missing. The sample lists around 81,000 clones, approximately 88% occurring once. Germline CDR1 is SGDLS and CDR2 is YYNGEE. The J segment lost 7 bases and the V segment lost 0 bases, leaving 7 bases of the junction unmatched. CDR3 size: 15 residues. V gene TRBV9 combines with J gene TRBJ2-1, with 7 nucleotides matching TRBD2. The sequences come from CD4+ or CD8+ T cells sorted from blood, collected in a trial of the OX40 agonist ivuxolimab. This TCR came from an adult with an advanced solid tumor such as melanoma, head and neck, liver or kidney cancer. This chain's CDR3 is CASSVGGGLRNEQFF. The CDR3 coding sequence is TGTGCCAGCAGCGTAGGGGGAGGGTTAAGGAATGAGCAGTTCTTC.